These 3 T cell receptor beta chains share one sample of origin, sequenced in a study of blood T cells in healthy people across ages (dated by TCRdb to between 2014 and 2016). Library preparation was by 5' RACE. This sample was sequenced with an Illumina HiSeq 2500. The second PCR ran for about 7 to 11 cycles and used a J-beta primer mix along with a sample-barcoded 5' primer. Using fastp at Q25 and MiXCR, TCRdb reprocessed the public reads and kept productive beta chains. Records with the same CDR3 protein are collapsed into one entry carrying the most frequent genes and DNA. Across this sample there are around 700,000 distinct CDR3 sequences, with 20% to 30% seen only once. Under 9.5% of the sample belongs to the ten largest clones. The same sample was also used in a study of T cells of mothers and their children.

Input material: blood. All receptors come from a boy younger than 18 in good health.

This chain links TRBV12-3 or TRBV12-4 with TRBJ2-3; tentatively, D is TRBD2 (5 bases). CDR3 length: 13 residues. V gave up 6 bases and J gave up 4 bases, with 11 bases separating them. The CDR3 loop is CASRADSADTQYF. CDR3 nucleotide sequence: TGTGCCAGCAGGGCGGATAGCGCAGATACGCAGTATTTT.

This chain joins TRBV7-2 and TRBJ1-5, with no clear D. The V end was cut by 1 base, the J end by 0 bases, with 7 bases between. CDR1 and CDR2 (germline): SGHTA, FQGNSA. This CDR3 is built from 15 residues. The CDR3 nucleotides read TGTGCCAGCAGCTTAGTTCACAATAGCAATCAGCCCCAGCATTTT. It codes for CASSLVHNSNQPQHF.

V and J are TRBV11-2 and TRBJ1-1; no clear D. The V and J ends lost 5 bases and 3 bases respectively, with 16 bases between them. CDR1 SGHAT and CDR2 FQNNGV come from the germline V gene. The CDR3 loop spans 15 amino acids. The CDR3, as DNA: TGTGCCAGCAGCCTCGTGAGGGTCAGTCACACTGAAGCTTTCTTT. It encodes CASSLVRVSHTEAFF.